This section outlines one T cell receptor (beta chain) sequence together with its context. The table lists this clonotype with a few counts. Its cognate antigen has yet to be identified. No base-level quality is on record; no much larger clone is a single base apart. Taken from the germline V gene, the CDR1 and CDR2 loops are SGDLS and YYNGEE. The CDR3 sequence holds 15 residues, the cysteine and phenylalanine included. Just CDR3 DNA is preserved here, 45 bases in frame from base 1. V loses 4 bases at its end and J loses 5 bases; junction bases beyond the gene matches: 9. Systemically healthy Caucasian individuals from Russia, some 40 in total and aged roughly 6 to 100 years, were included as donors. Each donor gave ten milliliters of peripheral blood, collected into EDTA-treated Vacutainer tubes. Ficoll-Paque density-gradient centrifugation was used to isolate PBMCs, with at least 6 million per sample. Trizol reagent was used to extract total RNA from PBMCs, with at least 6 micrograms per sample. For every donor, an aliquot of PBMCs went through flow cytometry to measure the percentages of naive CD45RAhigh/CD27high T cells.

Library creation used 5' RACE. Sequencing used an Illumina HiSeq 2500. A second PCR of 7 to 11 cycles was performed with a sample-barcoded 5' primer and a J-beta primer mix. Each TCR beta cDNA molecule received a unique molecular identifier from a template-switch 5' adaptor carrying 12 random nucleotides. Each sample yielded at least 2.5 million CDR3-containing paired-end reads. First-strand cDNA was synthesized from all RNA with the Mint cDNA synthesis kit, primed by a TRBC-specific oligonucleotide. Following uracil-DNA glycosylase treatment, all cDNA underwent a first 18-cycle PCR with the universal primers M1SS and BC2_uni_R. On the study's bioinformatics: Each sample was normalized by randomly selecting 1 million high-quality reads, each carrying a distinct molecular identifier. Reads with shared molecular identifiers were discarded instead of being binned into consensus sequences. MiTCR, with a Q25 quality threshold and the strictest error-elimination algorithm, was used for CDR3 identification, clonotype clustering and error correction. A nonparametric unseen species model using Euler transformation provided a lower-bound estimate of total TCR beta diversity. TCRdb handled the public reads itself, with Q25 trimming in fastp and clone calling in MiXCR, and kept productive beta chains. CDR3 protein duplicates are merged, each entry listing the most common genes and DNA. TCRdb's processing, not the authors', yielded these V and J calls. A total of 890,000 or so distinct CDR3 sequences appear in this sample, 62% of them only once. Together, the top ten hold 28% of the sample.

The sample originates from a study of blood T cells in healthy people across ages (dated by TCRdb to about 2015). Broadly, across the study: In model experiments, template switching captured about one uniquely barcoded TCR beta cDNA molecule for every two T cells. To avoid experimental bias, donors of different ages were spread randomly across the sequencing lanes. Four age groups were formed from the donors: young (average approximately 15 years), middle-aged (around 40), aged (about 68) and long-lived (around 80). Age-related changes in TCR beta repertoire diversity were measured in the study by deep sequencing normalized with unique cDNA molecular identifiers. Two additional independent replicas of 1 million unique cDNA reads from the same blood draw were analyzed for two donors (one aged 18 to 29 and one aged 80 or older). Overall study results and their limits: Observed TCR beta diversity per million T cells fell roughly linearly with age, and a significant reduction was already apparent by age around 40. The CMV infection status of donors was not known, potentially confounding age-related changes in expanded clonotypes. Compared with the aged group, the long-lived group had more naive CD4+ T cells, fewer expanded clones and increased TCR diversity, suggesting age selection. Because profiling used bulk unsorted PBMCs, naive and antigen-experienced compartments could not be compared conclusively. Observed TCR beta diversity correlated strongly with the percentage of naive T cells measured by flow cytometry. Estimates of total diversity based on one million sequenced T cells were regarded as lower bounds and as underestimates.

Recombination linked TRBV9 to TRBJ2-1; 7 middle bases align to TRBD1. The sequence was collected from a man aged 30 to 39 in good health. The sequenced material came from blood. The DNA is TGTGCCAGCAGCCCGCTACAGGGGTCTGACAATGAGCAGTTCTTC. Its product reads: CASSPLQGSDNEQFF. When the CDR3 is completed using the reference TRBV9 and TRBJ2-1 genes on either side, the full variable domain is DSGVTQTPKHLITATGQRVTLRCSPRSGDLSVYWYQQSLDQGLQFLIQYYNGEERAKGNILERFSAQQFPDLHSELNLSSLELGDSALYFCASSPLQGSDNEQFFGPGTRLTVL.